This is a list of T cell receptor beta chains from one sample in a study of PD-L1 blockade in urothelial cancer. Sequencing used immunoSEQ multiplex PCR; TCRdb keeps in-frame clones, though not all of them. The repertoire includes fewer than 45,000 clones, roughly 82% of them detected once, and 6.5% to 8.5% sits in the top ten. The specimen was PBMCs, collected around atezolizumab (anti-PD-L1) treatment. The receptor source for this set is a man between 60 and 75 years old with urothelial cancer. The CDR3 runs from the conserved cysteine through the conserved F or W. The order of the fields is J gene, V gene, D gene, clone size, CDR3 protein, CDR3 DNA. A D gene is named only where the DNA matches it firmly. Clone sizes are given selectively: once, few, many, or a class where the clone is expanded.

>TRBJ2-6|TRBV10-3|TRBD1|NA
CAISGGQGPSGANVLTF
TGTGCCATCAGTGGCGGACAGGGCCCCTCTGGGGCCAACGTCCTGACTTTC
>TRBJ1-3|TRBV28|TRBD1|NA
CASRRDRAGNTIYF
TGTGCCAGCAGGAGGGACAGGGCTGGAAACACCATATATTTT
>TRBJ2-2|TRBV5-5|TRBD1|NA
CASSLKQGAYTGELFF
TGTGCCAGCAGCTTGAAACAGGGGGCCTACACCGGGGAGCTGTTTTTT
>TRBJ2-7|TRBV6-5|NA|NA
CASSYSRRGEQYF
TGTGCCAGCAGTTACTCGAGAAGGGGCGAGCAGTACTTC
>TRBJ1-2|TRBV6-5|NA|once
CASSYSGKDYGYTF
TGTGCCAGCAGTTACTCGGGCAAGGACTATGGCTACACCTTC
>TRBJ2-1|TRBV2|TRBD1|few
CASRAGGAVLDEQFF
TGTGCCAGCAGGGCAGGGGGCGCGGTATTGGATGAGCAGTTCTTC
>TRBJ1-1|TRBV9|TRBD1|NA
CASSLRTGEAFF
TGTGCCAGCAGCTTACGGACAGGGGAAGCTTTCTTT
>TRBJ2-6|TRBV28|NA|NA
CASSTPGQVISGANVLTF
TGTGCCAGCAGCACCCCGGGACAAGTCATCTCTGGGGCCAACGTCCTGACTTTC
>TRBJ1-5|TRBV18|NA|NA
CASSSNRGGSRVQPQHF
TGTGCCAGCTCGTCAAACCGGGGGGGGAGCCGCGTTCAGCCCCAGCATTTT
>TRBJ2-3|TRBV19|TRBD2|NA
CASSDQGLAGENTDTQYF
TGTGCCAGTAGTGATCAAGGACTAGCGGGGGAGAACACAGATACGCAGTATTTT
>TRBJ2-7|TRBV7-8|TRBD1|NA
CASSFQTPRTGDEQYF
TGTGCCAGCAGCTTCCAGACTCCAAGAACAGGGGACGAGCAGTACTTC
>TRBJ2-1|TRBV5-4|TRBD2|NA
CASSRFSGGTKEQFF
TGTGCCAGCAGCCGGTTTAGCGGGGGAACGAAGGAGCAGTTCTTC
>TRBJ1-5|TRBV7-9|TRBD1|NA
CASSSTGGAQPQHF
TGTGCCAGCAGCTCCACAGGGGGAGCTCAGCCCCAGCATTTT
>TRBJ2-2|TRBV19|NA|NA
CAGMDSSNTGELFF
TGTGCCGGGATGGACAGTTCGAACACCGGGGAGCTGTTTTTT
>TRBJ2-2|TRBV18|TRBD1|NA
CASSPYVATGDTGELFF
TGTGCCAGCTCACCGTATGTCGCGACAGGGGACACCGGGGAGCTGTTTTTT
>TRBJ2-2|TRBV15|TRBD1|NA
CATSERQGGTGELFF
TGTGCCACCAGCGAACGACAGGGGGGCACCGGGGAGCTGTTTTTT
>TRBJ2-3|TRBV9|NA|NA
CASSPGAEDTQYF
TGTGCCAGCAGCCCAGGGGCTGAAGATACGCAGTATTTT
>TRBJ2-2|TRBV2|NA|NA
CASSVGFLEAGELFF
TGTGCCAGCAGTGTTGGTTTCCTTGAGGCCGGGGAGCTGTTTTTT
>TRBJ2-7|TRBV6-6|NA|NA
CASSYGGVPSSYEQYF
TGTGCCAGCAGTTACGGAGGGGTCCCCTCCTCCTACGAGCAGTACTTC
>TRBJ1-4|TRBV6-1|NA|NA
CASSDSGATNEKLFF
TGTGCCAGCAGTGATAGCGGTGCAACTAATGAAAAACTGTTTTTT
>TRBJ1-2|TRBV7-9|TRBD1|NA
CASSSSLTGGYYGYTF
TGTGCCAGCAGCTCCTCCCTGACAGGGGGCTACTATGGCTACACCTTC
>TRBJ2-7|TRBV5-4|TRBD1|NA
CASSLLGQGRSYEQYF
TGTGCCAGCAGCTTGTTAGGACAGGGTCGCTCCTACGAGCAGTACTTC
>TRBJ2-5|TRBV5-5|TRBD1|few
CASSFDGQGKETQYF
TGTGCCAGCAGCTTTGACGGACAGGGCAAAGAGACCCAGTACTTC
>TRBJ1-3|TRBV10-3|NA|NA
CAISESIGESPSGNTIYF
TGTGCCATCAGTGAGTCAATTGGGGAGTCCCCCTCTGGAAACACCATATATTTT
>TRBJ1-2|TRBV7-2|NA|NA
CASSRATRDGTYGYTF
TGTGCCAGCAGCCGAGCGACCAGAGACGGAACCTATGGCTACACCTTC
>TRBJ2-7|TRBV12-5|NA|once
CASGCDVNRSNEQYF
TGTGCTAGTGGGTGCGATGTTAACAGGTCAAACGAGCAGTACTTC
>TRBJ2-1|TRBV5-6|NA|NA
CASSQGSHNEQFF
TGTGCCAGCAGCCAGGGGTCCCACAATGAGCAGTTCTTC
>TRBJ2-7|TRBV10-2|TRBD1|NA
CASSPGTGSYEQYF
TGCGCCAGCAGTCCCGGGACAGGGTCCTACGAGCAGTACTTC
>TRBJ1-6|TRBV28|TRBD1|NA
CASRGQGNSPLHF
TGTGCCAGTCGGGGACAGGGGAATTCACCCCTCCACTTT
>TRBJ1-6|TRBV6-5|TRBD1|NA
CASSAGQENSPLHF
TGTGCCAGCAGTGCAGGACAGGAAAATTCACCCCTCCACTTT
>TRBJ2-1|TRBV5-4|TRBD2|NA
CASTPGGLSSYNEQFF
TGTGCCAGCACTCCGGGGGGGTTGAGCTCCTACAATGAGCAGTTCTTC
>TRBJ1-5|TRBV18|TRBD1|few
CASSADRARKHQPQHF
TGTGCCAGCTCAGCTGACAGGGCCAGAAAGCATCAGCCCCAGCATTTT
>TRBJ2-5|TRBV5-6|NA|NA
CASSRDSVIVGQETQYF
TGTGCCAGCAGCCGGGACTCCGTGATTGTTGGACAAGAGACCCAGTACTTC
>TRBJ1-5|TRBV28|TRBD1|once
CASSPLTGSNQPQHF
TGTGCCAGCAGCCCCCTGACAGGGAGCAATCAGCCCCAGCATTTT
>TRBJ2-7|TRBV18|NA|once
CASSQQAQDEQYF
TGTGCCAGCTCCCAACAGGCGCAGGACGAGCAGTACTTC
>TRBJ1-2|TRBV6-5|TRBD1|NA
CASSSHRGQSYGYTF
TGTGCCAGCAGTTCCCACAGGGGGCAGAGCTATGGCTACACCTTC
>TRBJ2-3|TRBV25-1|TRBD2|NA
CASSERSGGGTDTQYF
TGTGCCAGCAGTGAAAGAAGCGGGGGGGGGACAGATACGCAGTATTTT